The T cell receptor (beta chain) described here comes from a study of control samples from healthy donors and cancer patients. There are 16 residues in the CDR3. Germline CDR1 reads MNHEY; CDR2 reads SMNVEV (reference sequence). V dropped 4 bases and J dropped 0 bases, with 13 bases sitting between them. Profiling relied on immunoSEQ multiplex PCR, and the TCRdb table lists in-frame clones only, not all of them. This table holds 130,000 to 150,000 clones, 91% found once. The origin of this receptor is a man younger than 45 in good health. The sample comprised blood. The chain employs TRBV27 and TRBJ2-4; tentative D call: TRBD1 (6 bases). The DNA for the CDR3 is TGTGCCAGCAGTTCGCGGACAGAGCTAGCCAAAAACATTCAGTACTTC. Residues: CASSSRTELAKNIQYF.